The subject of this entry is one T cell receptor beta chain. Its antigen remains undetermined. No base qualities exist here, and no much larger clone lies one base off it. TCRbeta CDR3 regions were amplified from genomic DNA using the immunoSEQ Assay, a bias-controlled multiplex PCR. The paper's processing steps were these. The number of nucleated cells in each sample was estimated from the amplification of reference gene primers within the assay. To quantify the absolute abundance of each unique TCRbeta CDR3 rearrangement, sequence reads were collapsed and filtered. For each sample, productive Simpson clonality was calculated as the square root of Simpson's diversity index over productive rearrangements. TCRdb mirrors the immuneACCESS table, restricted to in-frame sequences. Some clones are absent from its copies; in checked studies, under half trace to an unresolved V gene, and the reason for the others is unknown. V, J and clone size were drawn from that table, and D and trimming were deduced from the DNA. The sample table lists 150,000 or so clones, around nine tenths of them with a count of one. Jointly, the top ten make up 2.3% of the sample.

These data are taken from a study of blood T cell repertoires in COVID-19 (dated by TCRdb to 2018 to 2020). With regard to the full study: Samples from collaborators originated in the United States, Italy and Spain and spanned both the acute and convalescent phases of COVID-19. The prospective study material was composed of cDNA or gDNA derived from T cells, B-cell-depleted T cells, or PBMCs. Deeply sampled blood TCRbeta repertoires from subjects exposed to, actively infected with, or recovered from COVID-19 were included in the dataset. The repertoires were released in a freely available public database intended as a resource for research on the immune response to SARS-CoV-2. Samples were obtained from the ongoing ImmuneRACE study (first 160 participants) and from 950 to 1,500 subjects provided by 6 global collaborators. Sample metadata almost always included a de-identified subject ID, COVID-19 status, age in years and sex. Where available, HLA class I and class II types were obtained from metadata supplied by the sample provider rather than from assay-based typing. Broad study findings and their caveats: Clinical and demographic metadata were provided uncurated, with the amount varying by source and participant.

The CDR3 contains 16 residues, cysteine and phenylalanine counted. Here the CDR3 DNA is all that survives: 48 bases in frame from base 1. The V end loses 6 bases and the J end loses 2 bases, and a stretch of 18 bases separates them. The germline V gene (reference sequence) gives CDR1 as MNHEY and CDR2 as SMNVEV. Each collaborating institution followed its own protocols to collect whole blood in K2EDTA tubes. For TCRbeta analysis, collaborators shipped samples as frozen whole blood, isolated PBMCs, or DNA extracted from either of those sample types. The clonotype originates from a human donor in a cohort sampled during active COVID-19. Sequenced sample: peripheral blood. The V and J segments used are TRBV27 and TRBJ2-3; TRBD1 might be the D gene, on 6 matching bases. The CDR3 reads as follows: CASSYLPGHTTDTQYF. The DNA sequence is as follows: TGTGCCAGCAGCTACCTTCCGGGACACACCACAGATACGCAGTATTTT.